This TCR beta chain derives from a study of T cell responses to AZD1222 COVID-19 vaccine. General study points: After the peak T cell response, and only then, were repertoires sampled. Donors were chiefly white British, with a greater number of females, and clonal diversity was perhaps underestimated. A rise in Spike-specific TCR breadth and depth followed two AZD1222 doses.

As regards this clone: Antigen unknown.

TCRdb's table, derived via immunoSEQ multiplex PCR, lists solely in-frame clones and lacks some. The data show about 97,000 clones, roughly 84% seen once. This CDR3 has 13 residues. The V and J ends lost 1 base and 11 bases respectively, with 14 bases between them. CDR1 and CDR2 from the germline V gene are SGHAT and FQNNGV. The chain couples TRBV11-2 to TRBJ1-1; possible D gene TRBD1, 5 bases. The source was peripheral blood, collected on day 0 of AZD1222 vaccination. This sequence was found in an adult in good health. The CDR3 DNA reads as TGTGCCAGCAGCTTAGTTTCTGGGGGAGAGGCTTTCTTT. Protein: CASSLVSGGEAFF.